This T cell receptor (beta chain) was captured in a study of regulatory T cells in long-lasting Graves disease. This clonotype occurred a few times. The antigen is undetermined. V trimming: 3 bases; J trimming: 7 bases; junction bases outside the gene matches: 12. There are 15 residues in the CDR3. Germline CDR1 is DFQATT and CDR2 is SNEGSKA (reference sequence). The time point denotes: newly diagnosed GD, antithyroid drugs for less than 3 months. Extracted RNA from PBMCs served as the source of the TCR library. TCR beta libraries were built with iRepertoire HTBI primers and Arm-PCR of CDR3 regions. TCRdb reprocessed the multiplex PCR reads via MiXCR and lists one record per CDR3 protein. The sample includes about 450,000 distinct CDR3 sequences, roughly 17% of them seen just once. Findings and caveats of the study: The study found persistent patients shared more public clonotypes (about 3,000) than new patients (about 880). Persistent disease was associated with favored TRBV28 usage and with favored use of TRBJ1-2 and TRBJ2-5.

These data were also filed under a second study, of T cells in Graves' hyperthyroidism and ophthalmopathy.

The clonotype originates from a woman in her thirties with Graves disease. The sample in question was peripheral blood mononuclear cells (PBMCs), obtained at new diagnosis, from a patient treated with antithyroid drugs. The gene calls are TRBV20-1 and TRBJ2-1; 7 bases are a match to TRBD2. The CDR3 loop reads CSARGRERTGNEQFF. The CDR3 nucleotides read TGCAGTGCTAGGGGGCGGGAGAGGACCGGAAATGAGCAGTTCTTC.